This TCR beta chain was sequenced during a study of blood T cell repertoires in COVID-19. Authors' data handling: Reference gene primer amplification in the assay estimated nucleated cell counts. Measured with immunoSEQ multiplex PCR; TCRdb has only the in-frame clones, and not every one. V, J and clone size are taken as reported in that table, and D and trimming were inferred from the DNA itself. The table records hundreds of thousands of clones, 85% to 90% of them present only once. This CDR3 has 11 residues. Trimming removed 5 bases from V and 7 bases from J, with 11 bases in between. Germline assignment: CDR1 GTSNPN and CDR2 SVGIG (reference sequence).

The chain recombines TRBV30 with TRBJ1-1, with D perhaps TRBD1 (5 bases). The sequence came from a man between 25 and 39 years old who had recovered from COVID-19. Source material: PBMCs or T cells enriched from blood (not recorded which). The CDR3 nucleotides are TGTGCCTGGGATGCGGGGGTTGAAGCTTTCTTT. This sequence encodes CAWDAGVEAFF. Full variable domain (rest looked up from reference TRBV30 and TRBJ1-1): SQTIHQWPATLVQPVGSPLSLECTVEGTSNPNLYWYRQAAGRGLQLLFYSVGIGQISSEVPQNLSASRPQDRQFILSSKKLLLSDSGFYLCAWDAGVEAFFGQGTRLTVV.